Included here is one T cell receptor (beta chain) sequence, with context. Its antigen is as yet unknown. This entry comes from a study of PD-1 blockade in classical Hodgkin lymphoma. Using immunoSEQ multiplex PCR, the repertoire was profiled, and TCRdb retains in-frame clones only, with some absent. The sample shows about 76,000 clones, roughly 90% of them seen only once. Every one of the patients relapsed after autologous stem cell transplantation (brentuximab vedotin exposure was variable). Study observations and caveats: Patients starting nivolumab less than 1 year after ASCT had lower diversity and were excluded from later analyses. Reports described newly diagnosed patients as having lower baseline TCR diversity than healthy donors. With CD4+ cells, TCR diversity rose significantly by C4D1, but not with CD8+ cells.

The CDR3 runs to 13 residues. Germline V CDR1 and CDR2: SGHDT, YYEEEE. With 7 bases removed from V and 1 base from J, the gap between germline ends came to 12 bases. The specimen was peripheral blood mononuclear cells (PBMCs), collected at baseline. The receptor comes from a human donor with classical Hodgkin lymphoma. The rearrangement joins TRBV5-6 to TRBJ2-7; D unclear. The CDR3 coding sequence is TGTGCCAGCTCAAATAGGGTATCCTACGAGCAGTACTTC. Amino acids: CASSNRVSYEQYF.